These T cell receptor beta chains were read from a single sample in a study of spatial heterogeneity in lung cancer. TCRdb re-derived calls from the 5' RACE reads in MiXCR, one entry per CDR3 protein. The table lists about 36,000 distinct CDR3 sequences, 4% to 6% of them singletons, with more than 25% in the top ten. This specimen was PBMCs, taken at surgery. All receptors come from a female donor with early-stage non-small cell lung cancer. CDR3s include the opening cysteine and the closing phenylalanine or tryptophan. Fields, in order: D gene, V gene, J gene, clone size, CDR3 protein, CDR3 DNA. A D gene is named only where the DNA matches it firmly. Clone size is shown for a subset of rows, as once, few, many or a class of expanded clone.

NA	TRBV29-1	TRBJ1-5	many	CSVDGGSGQPQHF	TGCAGCGTTGACGGGGGTTCGGGGCAGCCCCAGCATTTT
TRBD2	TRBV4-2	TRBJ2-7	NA	CASSQPGLAGYYEQYF	TGTGCCAGCAGCCAACCGGGACTAGCGGGGTACTACGAGCAGTACTTC
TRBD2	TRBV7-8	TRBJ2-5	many	CASSLVGGEETQYF	TGTGCCAGCAGCTTAGTCGGGGGGGAAGAGACCCAGTACTTC
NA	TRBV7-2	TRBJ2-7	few	CASSGSGDEQYF	TGTGCCAGCAGCGGGTCCGGGGACGAGCAGTACTTC
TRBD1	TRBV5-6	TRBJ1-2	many	CASSYGQGKGYTF	TGTGCCAGCAGTTACGGACAGGGAAAGGGCTACACCTTC
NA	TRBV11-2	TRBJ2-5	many	CASSVRKETQYF	TGTGCCAGCAGCGTCCGTAAAGAGACCCAGTACTTC
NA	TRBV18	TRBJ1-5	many	CASSQIQGHQPQHF	TGTGCCAGCTCACAGATACAGGGACATCAGCCCCAGCATTTT
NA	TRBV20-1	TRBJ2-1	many	CSARSTSLSSYNEQFF	TGCAGTGCTAGATCAACTAGCCTTAGCTCCTACAATGAGCAGTTCTTC
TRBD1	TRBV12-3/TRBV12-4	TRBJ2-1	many	CASSRDRVTYNEQFF	TGTGCCAGCAGTCGGGACAGGGTAACCTACAATGAGCAGTTCTTC
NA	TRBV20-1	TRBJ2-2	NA	CSAILGSNTGELFF	TGCAGTGCTATTCTAGGTTCGAACACCGGGGAGCTGTTTTTT
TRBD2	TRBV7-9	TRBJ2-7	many	CASSSTAGAYEQYF	TGTGCCAGCAGCTCCACAGCGGGGGCCTACGAGCAGTACTTC
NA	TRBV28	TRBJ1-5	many	CASARVGISNQPQHF	TGTGCCAGCGCGCGGGTTGGAATTAGCAATCAGCCCCAGCATTTT
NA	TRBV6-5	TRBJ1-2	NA	CASSYSSRGYERYGYTF	TGTGCCAGCAGTTACTCGAGTAGAGGGTACGAACGTTATGGCTACACCTTC
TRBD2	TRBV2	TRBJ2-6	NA	CASRVGLAVSGANVLTF	TGTGCCAGCAGGGTGGGACTAGCGGTTTCTGGGGCCAACGTCCTGACTTTC
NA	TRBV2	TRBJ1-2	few	CASQESNYGYTF	TGTGCCAGTCAGGAGTCCAACTATGGCTACACCTTC
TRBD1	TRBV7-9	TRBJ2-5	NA	CASTTRQGWETQYF	TGTGCCAGCACCACCCGACAGGGTTGGGAGACCCAGTACTTC
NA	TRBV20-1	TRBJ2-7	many	CSASLARGGYEQYF	TGCAGTGCTAGTCTTGCCCGAGGGGGGTACGAGCAGTACTTC
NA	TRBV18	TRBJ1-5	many	CASSSGQLSNQPQHF	TGTGCCAGCTCATCGGGGCAGCTTAGCAATCAGCCCCAGCATTTT
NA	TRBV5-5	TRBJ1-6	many	CASSPNRDNSPLHF	TGTGCCAGCAGCCCTAACAGGGATAATTCACCCCTCCACTTT
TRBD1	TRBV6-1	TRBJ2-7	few	CASSVPARGLNEQYF	TGTGCCAGCAGTGTTCCGGCCAGGGGGCTGAACGAGCAGTACTTC
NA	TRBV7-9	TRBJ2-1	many	CASSRGSGIYNEQFF	TGTGCCAGCAGTCGAGGGTCGGGGATCTACAATGAGCAGTTCTTC
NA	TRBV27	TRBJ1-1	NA	CASSVVRDTEAFF	TGTGCCAGCAGTGTGGTGAGGGACACTGAAGCTTTCTTT
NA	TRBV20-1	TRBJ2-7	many	CSARNDRDTYEQYF	TGCAGTGCTAGGAACGATAGAGACACCTACGAGCAGTACTTC
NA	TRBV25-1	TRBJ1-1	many	CASSETGAYTEAFF	TGTGCCAGCAGTGAAACGGGGGCGTACACTGAAGCTTTCTTT
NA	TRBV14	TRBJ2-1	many	CASSQGGLGDPYNEQFF	TGTGCCAGCAGCCAGGGAGGTTTAGGGGACCCATACAATGAGCAGTTCTTC
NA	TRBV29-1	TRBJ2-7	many	CSVGPGQSYEQYF	TGCAGCGTTGGGCCAGGACAGTCCTACGAGCAGTACTTC
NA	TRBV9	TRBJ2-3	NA	CASSFRHSTDTQYF	TGTGCCAGCAGCTTTCGACATAGCACAGATACGCAGTATTTT
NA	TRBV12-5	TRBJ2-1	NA	CASGLAGNNEQFF	TGTGCTAGTGGTTTGGCAGGGAACAATGAGCAGTTCTTC
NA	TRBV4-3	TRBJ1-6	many	CASSQEAGSPLHF	TGCGCCAGCAGCCAAGAAGCGGGATCACCCCTCCACTTT
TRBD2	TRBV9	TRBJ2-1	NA	CASSSSGRAPFF	TGTGCCAGCAGCTCGAGCGGGAGGGCTCCGTTCTTC
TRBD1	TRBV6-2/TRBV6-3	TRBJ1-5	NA	CASRPGTGGSNQPQHF	TGTGCCAGCAGGCCCGGGACAGGGGGATCAAATCAGCCCCAGCATTTT
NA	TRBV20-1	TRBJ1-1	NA	CSATGGEPRGTEAFF	TGCAGTGCGACGGGAGGGGAGCCAAGGGGGACTGAAGCTTTCTTT
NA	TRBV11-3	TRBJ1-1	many	CASSLGGDSEAFF	TGTGCCAGCAGCTTGGGGGGCGACAGTGAAGCTTTCTTT
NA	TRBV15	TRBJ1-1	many	CATSGAMSTEAFF	TGTGCCACCAGCGGGGCTATGAGCACTGAAGCTTTCTTT
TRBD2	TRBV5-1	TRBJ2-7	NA	CASSLMLADYEQYF	TGCGCCAGCAGCTTGATGCTAGCGGACTACGAGCAGTACTTC
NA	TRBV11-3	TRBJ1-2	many	CASSLDLRVLDGYTF	TGTGCCAGCAGCTTAGATCTGCGGGTTTTGGATGGCTACACCTTC
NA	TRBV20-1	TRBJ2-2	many	CSASRVLGTGELFF	TGCAGTGCTAGTAGGGTCCTAGGCACCGGGGAGCTGTTTTTT
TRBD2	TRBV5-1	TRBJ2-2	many	CASSDLAGVPRELFF	TGCGCCAGCAGCGATCTAGCGGGGGTGCCCCGGGAGCTGTTTTTT
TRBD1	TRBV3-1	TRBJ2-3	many	CASSQVPGQGGTDTQYF	TGTGCCAGCAGCCAAGTACCCGGACAGGGTGGCACAGATACGCAGTATTTT
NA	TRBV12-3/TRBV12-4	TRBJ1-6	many	CASTLRRNSPLHF	TGTGCCAGCACCTTGAGGCGGAATTCACCCCTCCACTTT
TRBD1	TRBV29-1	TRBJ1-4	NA	CSVVGGQGSFF	TGCAGCGTTGTAGGGGGACAGGGGAGTTTTTTT
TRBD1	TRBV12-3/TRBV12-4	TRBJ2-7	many	CASPISPGQGPWGYF	TGTGCCAGCCCCATTTCGCCGGGACAGGGGCCTTGGGGGTACTTC
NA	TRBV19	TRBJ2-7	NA	CASREGAAGPYEQYF	TGTGCCAGTAGGGAAGGGGCAGCGGGCCCCTACGAGCAGTACTTC
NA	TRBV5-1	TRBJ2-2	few	CASSLRTEWAGELFF	TGCGCCAGCAGCTTGCGTACAGAATGGGCCGGGGAGCTGTTTTTT
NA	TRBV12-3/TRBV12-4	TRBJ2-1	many	CASRIQVNEQFF	TGTGCCAGCAGAATACAGGTCAATGAGCAGTTCTTC
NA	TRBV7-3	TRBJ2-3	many	CASSPMRGTDTQYF	TGTGCCAGCAGCCCAATGCGGGGCACAGATACGCAGTATTTT
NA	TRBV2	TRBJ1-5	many	CASSEALQGPPRHF	TGTGCCAGCAGTGAAGCGCTTCAAGGGCCCCCGAGACATTTT
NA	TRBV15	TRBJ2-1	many	CATSREGDSYNEQFF	TGTGCCACCAGCAGAGAAGGGGACTCCTACAATGAGCAGTTCTTC
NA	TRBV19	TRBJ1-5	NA	CASSMQVDSNQPQHF	TGTGCCAGTAGTATGCAGGTCGATAGCAATCAGCCCCAGCATTTT
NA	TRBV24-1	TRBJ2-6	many	CATSEGSGANVLTF	TGTGCCACCAGTGAGGGTTCTGGGGCCAACGTCCTGACTTTC
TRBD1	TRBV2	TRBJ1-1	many	CASRGTGWGEAFF	TGTGCCAGCAGGGGGACAGGGTGGGGTGAAGCTTTCTTT
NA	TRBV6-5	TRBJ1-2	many	CASSDYRSYGYTF	TGTGCCAGCAGTGACTACAGAAGCTATGGCTACACCTTC
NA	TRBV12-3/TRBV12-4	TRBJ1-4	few	CASSRQAKLFF	TGTGCCAGCAGCCGACAGGCGAAACTGTTTTTT
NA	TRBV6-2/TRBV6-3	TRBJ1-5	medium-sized	CASSSLGQGNQPQHF	TGTGCCAGCAGTTCCCTTGGGCAGGGCAATCAGCCCCAGCATTTT
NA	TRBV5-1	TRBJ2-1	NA	CASSYLANNEQFF	TGCGCCAGCAGCTACCTAGCGAACAATGAGCAGTTCTTC
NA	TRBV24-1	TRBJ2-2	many	CATRRGTNTGELFF	TGTGCCACCCGTCGGGGGACGAACACCGGGGAGCTGTTTTTT
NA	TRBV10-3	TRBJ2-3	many	CAISDQRGTPDTQYF	TGTGCCATCAGTGACCAAAGGGGGACCCCAGATACGCAGTATTTT